The entry that follows covers one TCR beta chain sequence. The antigen is not known. Other DNA sequences in this specimen translate into the identical CDR3. Patients were all untreated before their thyroid surgery. The sample is drawn from a study of metastatic and nonmetastatic thyroid tumors. Looking at the study overall: Malignant thyroid and benign thyroid patients provided blood and tumor or nodule tissue whose repertoires were compared. Study observations and caveats: Versus benign nodules, malignant thyroid tumors reportedly had significantly higher TCR beta diversity, in blood and tumor.

CDR1 is DFQATT and CDR2 is SNEGSKA in the germline V gene (reference sequence). There are 15 residues in the CDR3. J lost 3 bases, V lost 5 bases, and 10 bases had no gene match. TCRdb re-analyzed the PCR reads using MiXCR. The sample holds around 40,000 clones, about 17% seen once. Sequenced input: blood. The V and J genes are TRBV20-1 and TRBJ2-1, with 7 bases lining up with TRBD2. This clonotype was obtained from a male donor with papillary thyroid cancer or a benign thyroid nodule (not recorded which). Some clones in this sample may be carry-over from other donors' samples. CDR3 sequence: CSAPASGRVYNEQFF. DNA for the CDR3: TGCAGTGCTCCCGCTAGCGGTAGGGTCTACAATGAGCAGTTCTTC.